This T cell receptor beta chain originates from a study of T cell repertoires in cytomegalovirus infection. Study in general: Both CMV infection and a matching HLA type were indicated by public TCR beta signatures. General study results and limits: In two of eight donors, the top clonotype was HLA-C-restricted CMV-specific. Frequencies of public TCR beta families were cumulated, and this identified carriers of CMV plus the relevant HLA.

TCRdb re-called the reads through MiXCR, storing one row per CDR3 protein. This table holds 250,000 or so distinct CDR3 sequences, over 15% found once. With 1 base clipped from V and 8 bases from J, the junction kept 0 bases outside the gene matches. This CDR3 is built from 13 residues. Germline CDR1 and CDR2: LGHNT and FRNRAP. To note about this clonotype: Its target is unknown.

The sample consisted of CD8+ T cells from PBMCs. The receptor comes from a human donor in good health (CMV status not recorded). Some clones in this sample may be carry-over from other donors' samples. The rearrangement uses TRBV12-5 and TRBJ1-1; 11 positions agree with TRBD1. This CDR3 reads CASGLGTGGEAFF. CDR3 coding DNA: TGTGCTAGTGGTTTGGGGACAGGGGGCGAAGCTTTCTTT. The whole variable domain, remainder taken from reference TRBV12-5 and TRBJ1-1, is DARVTQTPRHKVTEMGQEVTMRCQPILGHNTVFWYRQTMMQGLELLAYFRNRAPLDDSGMPKDRFSAEMPDATLATLKIQPSEPRDSAVYFCASGLGTGGEAFFGQGTRLTVV.